This record concerns one T cell receptor beta chain sequence. The antigen remains undetermined. Diagnosis relied on clinical symptoms, serum thyroxine and TRAb, thyroid ultrasound and orbital computed tomography. From 10 ml of fresh peripheral blood, PBMCs were isolated. RNA transcripts provided the source from which TCR beta CDR3 regions were amplified. During a first-round RT-PCR of the TCR CDR3, the HTBI primer set was used. TCRdb ran MiXCR on the multiplex PCR reads and lists one entry per CDR3 protein. The data contain approximately 300,000 distinct CDR3 sequences, approximately 15% of them singletons. This record belongs to a study of T cells in Graves' hyperthyroidism and ophthalmopathy. Looked up from germline, CDR1 is SGHDT and CDR2 is YYEEEE. The CDR3 sequence is 13 residues long. Trimming cost V 6 bases and J 10 bases; bases outside gene matches: 10. Regarding the study as a whole: Among clonotypes expanded in thyroid above 0.001, most were also found in blood. A model of 13 V-J pairs discriminated ophthalmopathy from stable hyperthyroidism.

This chain uses TRBV5-6 with TRBJ2-1, with 7 bases lining up with TRBD2. The specimen was blood. This TCR was recovered from a man aged 25 to 40 with Graves' hyperthyroidism. As DNA, the CDR3 is TGTGCCAGCACCTTCAAAGCGGGGCTAGAGCAGTTCTTC. It specifies CASTFKAGLEQFF.